This T cell receptor (beta chain) was documented in a study of blood T cells in healthy people across ages. Study outcomes and limitations: Significant beta diversity loss was already apparent by age approximately 38, declining roughly linearly.

It was with a sample-barcoded 5' primer and a J-beta primer mix that a second PCR of roughly 7 to 12 cycles was run. MiXCR, applied by TCRdb to the 5' RACE reads, yields one record per CDR3 protein. The sample records around 1,500,000 distinct CDR3 sequences, about 43% being singletons. Points on this clonotype: Its antigen is currently unknown.

The TCR was taken from a woman younger than 30 in good health. The material sequenced was blood.

The CDR3 coding sequence is TGCAGCGTTGCCGATGGACAGTTCTACGAGCAGTACTTC. It yields the protein CSVADGQFYEQYF. The chain combines TRBV29-1 with TRBJ2-7; D might be TRBD1 (6 bases). V lost 4 bases and J 3 bases, leaving 13 bases between the germline ends. Germline CDR1 reads SQVTM; CDR2 reads ANQGSEA. CDR3 length equals 13 residues.